The 7 T cell receptor beta chains below all came from one sample that was sequenced in a study of blood T cell repertoires in COVID-19. Clones were sequenced by immunoSEQ multiplex PCR, and TCRdb holds only the in-frame ones, with some missing. The table has roughly 100,000 clones, 77% seen once; the top ten hold just under 10%. The material sequenced was peripheral blood. These TCRs come from a woman of 80 years or more with acute or convalescent COVID-19.

The chain is built from TRBV6-5 and TRBJ2-5; D perhaps matches TRBD2 (5 bases). The CDR3 runs 12 residues. Germline CDR1 MNHEY, CDR2 SVGAGI. Trimming stripped 2 bases from V and 5 bases from J, with 6 bases between. CDR3 DNA sequence: TGTGCCAGCAGTTACCGCGGGGAGACCCAGTACTTC. The encoded protein is CASSYRGETQYF.

This chain uses TRBV3-1 (or the pseudogene TRBV3-2) with TRBJ2-4; D possibly corresponds to TRBD2 (7 bases). Germline lookup yields CDR1 LGHDT and CDR2 YNNKEL (reference sequence). The ends were cut back, 1 base at V and 6 bases at J, with 13 bases in the middle. The CDR3 consists of 15 residues. The CDR3 DNA reads as TGTGCCAGCAGCCAAGGGGGGGGCAGGGGAAACATTCAGTACTTC. It specifies CASSQGGGRGNIQYF.

The V and J genes are TRBV27 and TRBJ2-1; 7 positions match TRBD2. J gave up 6 bases and V 1 base, and 9 bases lay outside the gene matches. This CDR3 has 16 residues. Germline V lookup: CDR1 MNHEY, CDR2 SMNVEV (reference sequence). The CDR3 sequence is CASSLWGGHGINEQFF. The CDR3 DNA sequence: TGTGCCAGCAGTTTATGGGGGGGTCACGGTATCAATGAGCAGTTCTTC.

The gene calls are TRBV28 and TRBJ2-3; 7 nucleotides match TRBD1. CDR3 size: 14 residues. In germline, CDR1 is MDHEN, CDR2 SYDVKM. J gave up 1 base and V 6 bases, and 4 bases lay outside the gene matches. CDR3 amino acids: CASRDGTGTDTQYF. Here the CDR3 DNA reads TGTGCCAGCAGGGACGGGACAGGCACAGATACGCAGTATTTT.

The chain combines TRBV7-2 with TRBJ1-2; possibly TRBD1 for D (6 bases). V was pared by 5 bases and J by 5 bases, with 18 bases between. The CDR3 is 15 residues long. The germline V gene has CDR1 SGHTA and CDR2 FQGNSA. The CDR3 DNA reads TGTGCCAGCAGCCCGGACAGTTTTTCTAGGTATGGCTACACCTTC. It yields the protein CASSPDSFSRYGYTF.

CDR3 region: CASTPGGLNTEAFF. CDR3 coding DNA: TGTGCCAGCACCCCGGGGGGCCTGAACACTGAAGCTTTCTTT. J is TRBJ1-1 and V is TRBV6-5, with D perhaps matching TRBD1 (6 bases). This CDR3 is 14 amino acids long. Germline V gene sequence: CDR1 MNHEY, CDR2 SVGAGI. The V and J ends lost 7 bases and 0 bases respectively, with 12 bases between them.

The chain is built from TRBV12-3 or TRBV12-4 and TRBJ1-2, with a tentative D call TRBD1 (6 bases). This CDR3 spans 12 amino acids. Trimming pared 6 bases from V and 7 bases from J, leaving 12 bases between. The CDR3 nucleotides are TGTGCCAGCAGAAGGGGGTCGCGTGGCTACACCTTC. This encodes CASRRGSRGYTF.